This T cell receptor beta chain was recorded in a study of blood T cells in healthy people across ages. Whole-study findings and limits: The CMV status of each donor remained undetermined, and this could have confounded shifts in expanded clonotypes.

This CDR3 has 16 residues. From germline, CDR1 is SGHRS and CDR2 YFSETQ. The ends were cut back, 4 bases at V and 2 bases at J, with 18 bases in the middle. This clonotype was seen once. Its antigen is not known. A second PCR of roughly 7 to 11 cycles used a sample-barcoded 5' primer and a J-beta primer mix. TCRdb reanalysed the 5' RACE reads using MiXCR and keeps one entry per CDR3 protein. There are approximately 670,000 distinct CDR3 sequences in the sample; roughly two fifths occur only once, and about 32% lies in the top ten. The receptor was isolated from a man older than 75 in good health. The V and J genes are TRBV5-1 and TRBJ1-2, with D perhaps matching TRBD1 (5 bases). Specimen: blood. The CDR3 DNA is TGCGCCAGCAGCCAAACAAATAGCCGGGACAACTATGGCTACACCTTC. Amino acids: CASSQTNSRDNYGYTF.